This T cell receptor beta chain was sequenced during a study of blood T cell repertoires in COVID-19. A single count supports this clone. CDR3 length equals 17 residues. The germline V gene encodes CDR1 SGHRS and CDR2 YFSETQ. Trimming left V 4 bases short and J 2 bases short, with 22 bases between. Assay: immunoSEQ multiplex PCR; the TCRdb copy retains only in-frame clones and omits some. The table shows a few hundred thousand clones, with more than 85% occurring only once. The sequenced sample consisted of peripheral blood. The genes are TRBV5-1 and TRBJ2-7; D might be TRBD2 (6 bases). The source is a woman aged 45-65 years with COVID-19, enrolled during active disease. The CDR3 DNA sequence: TGCGCCAGCAGCCCGTACCGGGACTCCGAAATTACCTACGAGCAGTACTTC. Amino acid sequence: CASSPYRDSEITYEQYF.